A single sample gave rise to the 23 T cell receptor beta chains below, sequenced in a study of neurological immune-mediated disorders (dated by TCRdb to the late 2010s). Library generation was performed with 5' RACE. Sequenced on an Illumina HiSeq 2500. TCRdb handled the public reads itself, with Q25 trimming in fastp and clone calling in MiXCR, and kept productive beta chains. Every distinct CDR3 protein forms one entry, paired with its most common genes and DNA. The sample includes about 92,000 distinct CDR3 sequences, with around 3.5% observed a single time. Less than 3.5% of the sample is in the top ten clones. Sequencing input: PBMCs. The receptors come from a woman between 45 and 60 years old with multiple sclerosis.

V is TRBV4-3 and J is TRBJ1-5; TRBD1 is a possible D gene (5 bases). The V end lost 3 bases, the J end lost 3 bases, and 12 bases lay between the germline ends. This CDR3 has 15 residues. Looked up from germline, CDR1 is LGHNA and CDR2 is YSLEER. CDR3 sequence: CASSHGTNNNQPQHF. CDR3 DNA sequence: TGCGCCAGCAGCCACGGGACCAACAACAATCAGCCCCAGCATTTT.

The table lists this clonotype with many counts. The V call is TRBV11-3, the J call TRBJ2-3, with TRBD2 identical over 7 bases. V lost 1 base and J lost 2; bases outside the gene matches: 3. CDR1 and CDR2 (germline): SGHNT, YENEEA. The CDR3 spans 15 residues. CDR3 in DNA: TGTGCCAGCAGCTTAGCCGGGGGGTACACAGATACGCAGTATTTT. Protein sequence: CASSLAGGYTDTQYF.

Note on this clonotype: A much more abundant neighbour one base away suggests this may be a read error. The chain is built from TRBV7-9 and TRBJ1-3; D is undetermined. The CDR3 has 12 amino acids. Germline lookup yields CDR1 SEHNR and CDR2 FQNEAQ (reference sequence). In nucleotides, the CDR3 is TGTGCCAGCAGCCAGGATGGAAAAACCATATATTTT. This encodes CASSQDGKTIYF.

This clonotype was counted many times. CDR3 in DNA: TGTGCCAGCAGCCCCCCATGGGGGCAAGAGACCCAGTACTTC. Amino acids: CASSPPWGQETQYF. The chain has TRBV7-9 and TRBJ2-5, with D tentatively TRBD1 or TRBD2 (5 bases each). The CDR3 consists of 14 residues. The V gene lost 5 bases and the J gene lost 2 bases, with 12 bases spanning the gap. The germline gives CDR1 SEHNR, CDR2 FQNEAQ (reference sequence).

This clonotype has only a few counts. The chain couples TRBV7-2 to TRBJ2-3; 10 bases match TRBD1. This CDR3 has 14 amino acids. Germline V lookup: CDR1 SGHTA, CDR2 FQGNSA. J lost 6 bases, V lost 3 bases, and 3 bases had no gene match. In DNA form, the CDR3 reads TGTGCCAGCAGCTTTCGGACAGGGGGGGATACGCAGTATTTT. It is translated as CASSFRTGGDTQYF.

This clonotype has at least ten counts. The chain joins TRBV29-1 to TRBJ2-7; either TRBD1 or TRBD2 may supply D (7 bases each). The germline gives CDR1 SQVTM, CDR2 ANQGSEA. The CDR3 is 13 residues long. Trimming took 4 bases from V and 7 from J, leaving 17 bases between them. CDR3 amino acids: CSVGEGAVSEQYF. CDR3 bases: TGCAGCGTTGGGGAGGGGGCCGTAAGTGAGCAGTACTTC.

This clonotype was detected many times. The J gene is TRBJ2-3, the V gene TRBV5-4, with 9 bases aligning to TRBD1. Per germline, CDR1 SGHNT and CDR2 YYREEE (reference sequence). CDR3 length equals 15 residues. The ends lost 4 bases at V and 1 base at J; junction bases unmatched: 4. The CDR3 reads CASSQDRGRTDTQYF. CDR3 DNA: TGTGCCAGCAGCCAGGACAGGGGACGCACAGATACGCAGTATTTT.

This clonotype was seen many times. The chain uses TRBV14 and TRBJ2-7; no clear D. Germline assignment: CDR1 SGHDN and CDR2 FVKESK. There are 12 residues in the CDR3. V dropped 1 base and J dropped 2 bases, with 3 bases sitting between them. The CDR3 nucleotides read TGTGCCAGCAGCCAAGCGACCTACGAGCAGTACTTC. Translating gives CASSQATYEQYF.

The table lists this clonotype with many counts. The genes are TRBV3-1 and TRBJ1-4; no reliable D call. V lost 2 bases and J 4 bases, leaving 8 bases between the germline ends. Germline CDR1 is LGHDT and CDR2 is YNNKEL (reference sequence). The CDR3 is 14 amino acids. The CDR3 loop reads CASSQLDGNEKLFF. The CDR3 DNA is TGTGCCAGCAGCCAATTGGACGGTAATGAAAAACTGTTTTTT.

At least ten counts were recorded for this clonotype. CDR3 protein: CASSLDRGWVGTGELFF. CDR3 coding DNA: TGTGCCAGCAGCTTGGACAGGGGCTGGGTGGGCACCGGGGAGCTGTTTTTT. V usage is TRBV7-6 and J usage is TRBJ2-2, with 9 positions matching TRBD1. The CDR3 sequence is 17 residues long. Germline CDR1 and CDR2: SGHVS and FNYEAQ. Trimming at V came to 3 bases and at J to 4 bases, leaving 9 bases not matched to a gene.

This clonotype has at least ten counts. In DNA form, the CDR3 reads TGTGCCAGCAGCTTAACTAGCGGGGTTAAAAACATTCAGTACTTC. It yields the protein CASSLTSGVKNIQYF. This chain uses TRBV7-9 with TRBJ2-4, with 10 bases aligning to TRBD2. There are 15 residues in the CDR3. Germline V gene sequence: CDR1 SEHNR, CDR2 FQNEAQ (reference sequence). The trim removed 2 bases at V and 4 bases at J, leaving 2 bases unmatched.

The table lists this clonotype with many counts. The genes are TRBV5-1 and TRBJ2-7, with D unresolved. With 0 bases removed from V and 5 bases from J, the gap between germline ends came to 12 bases. The length of the CDR3 is 14 residues. CDR1 is SGHRS and CDR2 is YFSETQ in the germline V gene. The DNA for the CDR3 is TGCGCCAGCAGCTTGGCGCTACTTCTAGACGAGCAGTACTTC. Translated, it gives CASSLALLLDEQYF.

This clonotype was counted at least ten times. The chain is built from TRBV5-8 and TRBJ2-5; 7 bases map to TRBD2. V shed 3 bases and J 1 base; nucleotides not matched to a gene: 9. CDR1 SGHTS and CDR2 YDEGEE come from the germline V gene. The CDR3 length is 16 residues. In DNA, the CDR3 is TGTGCCAGCAGCTGGGGCGGACTAGTGAGCCAAGAGACCCAGTACTTC. Its protein product is CASSWGGLVSQETQYF.

Details on this clonotype: A much larger clone differs from this one at a single base, so this may be a read error. The gene calls are TRBV20-1 and TRBJ1-1; D remains ambiguous. The V end was cut by 7 bases, the J end by 0 bases, with 12 bases between. This CDR3 contains 13 residues. CDR1 and CDR2 from the germline V gene are DFQATT and SNEGSKA (reference sequence). The CDR3: CSDLGSLNTEAFF. Here the CDR3 DNA reads TGCAGTGATTTAGGTTCCCTGAACACTGAAGCTTTCTTT.

This clonotype was observed at least ten times. V and J are TRBV20-1 and TRBJ2-5; 13 bases are a match to TRBD2. Germline values: CDR1 DFQATT, CDR2 SNEGSKA (reference sequence). This CDR3 spans 18 amino acids. Trimming took 0 bases from V and 5 from J; bases not matched to a gene: 12. The CDR3 DNA sequence: TGCAGTGCTAGAGATTCAGGGGTACTAGCGGGGGGGTTTGAGACCCAGTACTTC. Protein product: CSARDSGVLAGGFETQYF.

This clonotype was detected ten times or more. The chain combines TRBV3-1 with TRBJ1-1; tentative D call: TRBD1 (5 bases). The CDR3 has 12 amino acids. Germline CDR1 is LGHDT and CDR2 is YNNKEL (reference sequence). Deletions cut 4 bases from V and 7 bases from J, with 10 bases between. As DNA, the CDR3 is TGTGCCAGCAGCCCGAGGGGTGGTGAAGCTTTCTTT. It encodes CASSPRGGEAFF.

This clonotype has a count of ten or more. The gene calls are TRBV12-3 or TRBV12-4 and TRBJ1-1; D ambiguous. CDR3 length: 14 amino acids. V was trimmed by 3 bases and J by 7 bases, leaving 15 bases between them. The DNA of the CDR3 is TGTGCCAGCAGTTTGCTGGGGAGGCCGGATGAAGCTTTCTTT. Amino acids: CASSLLGRPDEAFF.

This clonotype was recorded many times. V gene TRBV7-2 combines with J gene TRBJ1-1; weak D call: TRBD1 (5 bases). V shed 1 base and J shed 7 bases, with 10 bases lying between them. There are 13 residues in the CDR3. Looked up from germline, CDR1 is SGHTA and CDR2 is FQGNSA. Here the CDR3 reads CASSLVGENEAFF. The DNA for the CDR3 is TGTGCCAGCAGCTTAGTGGGGGAGAATGAAGCTTTCTTT.

This clonotype was found many times. This chain connects TRBV2 to TRBJ1-3, with 7 positions matching TRBD1. Per germline, CDR1 SNHLY and CDR2 FYNNEI. The length of the CDR3 is 18 residues. The J segment lost 2 bases and the V segment lost 6 bases, leaving 16 bases of the junction unmatched. The CDR3: CASRSGDRMTVAGNTIYF. The CDR3 nucleotides read TGTGCCAGCAGGTCGGGGGACAGAATGACGGTCGCTGGAAACACCATATATTTT.

The chain recombines TRBV27 with TRBJ2-2, with D possibly matching TRBD1 (6 bases). The CDR3 sequence is 17 residues long. Trimming removed 6 bases at V and 8 bases at J, with 25 bases between. Germline CDR1 reads MNHEY; CDR2 reads SMNVEV (reference sequence). The CDR3 sequence is CASSIGRGGTGSGELFF. In nucleotides, the CDR3 is TGTGCCAGCAGCATCGGCCGAGGGGGAACCGGCTCTGGGGAGCTGTTTTTT.

This clonotype was seen ten or more times. The chain couples TRBV4-3 to TRBJ1-4; D is perhaps TRBD1 (5 bases). The germline V gene encodes CDR1 LGHNA and CDR2 YSLEER. V was pared by 3 bases and J by 8 bases, with 19 bases between. This CDR3 contains 16 residues. Written as DNA, the CDR3 is TGCGCCAGCAGCCACCAAGCGGCAGGGCGGTTCGAAAAACTGTTTTTT. Its protein product is CASSHQAAGRFEKLFF.

Ten or more counts support this clonotype. The rearrangement links TRBV12-3 or TRBV12-4 to TRBJ2-2; D remains ambiguous. Trimming cost V 5 bases and J 0 bases, with 19 bases left between them. The CDR3 loop spans 18 amino acids. CDR3 residues: CASSPWSGYQANTGELFF. The CDR3 nucleotides read TGTGCCAGCAGTCCATGGTCGGGCTACCAGGCGAACACCGGGGAGCTGTTTTTT.

V usage is TRBV18 and J usage is TRBJ2-4; no clear D. Germline V lookup: CDR1 KGHSH, CDR2 LQKENI. The ends were cut back, 0 bases at V and 0 bases at J, with 6 bases in the middle. The CDR3 extends over 15 amino acids. The CDR3: CASSPPGIAKNIQYF. The CDR3 DNA reads as TGTGCCAGCTCACCACCAGGGATAGCCAAAAACATTCAGTACTTC.